This T cell receptor beta chain was recorded in a study of OX40 agonist ivuxolimab in advanced cancers. About the full investigation: Ivuxolimab was an agonistic, fully human IgG2 monoclonal antibody directed against OX40 (CD134), a costimulatory receptor. Among the approximately 54 dose-escalation patients, around 19 had hepatocellular carcinoma, approximately 15 melanoma, 9 renal cell carcinoma and 9 head and neck cancer. Intravenous ivuxolimab was administered to patients every 2 weeks at six dose levels: 0.01, 0.1, 0.3, 1.5, 3 and 10 mg/kg. Partial responses were achieved by three dose-escalation patients, of whom one had hepatocellular carcinoma and two had cutaneous melanoma. A male proportion of 70% to 90% and a mean age of approximately 60 years, ranging from 23 to 79, were recorded for the dose-escalation cohort. Patients were allowed to have had prior anti-PD-1, anti-PD-L1 or anti-CTLA-4 therapy, and 40% of the dose-escalation patients had previously received checkpoint inhibitors. Peripheral TCRbeta sequencing aimed to test whether ivuxolimab altered TCR sequence diversity and caused clonal T-cell expansion. The paper describes the monotherapy dose-escalation part (N of about 57 patients) of the phase I trial of ivuxolimab.

Per the germline V gene, SNHLY is the CDR1 and FYNNEI is the CDR2. Trimming at the junction amounts to 4 bases on V and 3 bases on J, and the germline ends lie 15 bases apart. Spanning cysteine to phenylalanine, the CDR3 consists of 15 amino acids. The DNA shown is the 45-base CDR3, in frame from base 1. To sequence the TCRbeta CDR3 region, genomic DNA was isolated from the sorted cells. The immunoSEQ Assay was used to sequence the TCRbeta CDR3 regions. TCRdb took over this immuneACCESS table, retaining in-frame rearrangements with V and J assigned. Such tables are incomplete; in checked studies, under half of the missing clones stem from an unresolved V gene, and the remainder is unexplained. This sample comprises fewer than 85,000 clones, 75% to 95% of them detected only once. Approximately 0.43% of the sample rests with the top ten. The trial excluded patients who had a history of autoimmune disease or were on systemic immunosuppression. Peripheral blood for TCR sequencing was collected from all dose cohorts at baseline, on cycle 4 day 1, and on cycle 7 day 1. Samples were obtained from an open-label, multicenter, first-in-human phase I dose-escalation trial of ivuxolimab. Adults with locally advanced or metastatic melanoma, renal cell, hepatocellular, or head and neck squamous cell carcinoma were enrolled in the trial. Before TCR sequencing, CD4+ and CD8+ T cells were separately sorted from peripheral blood.

The paper's findings and limits, for the study overall: Low levels of normalized T-cell clonal expansion were also seen in some nonresponding patients. After ivuxolimab, CD8+ T cells had more expanded clones than CD4+ T cells on average. Which antigens the clonally expanded peripheral T cells were specific for was not determined. In partial responders in the 0.1-3.0 mg/kg groups, normalized peripheral clonal expansion was found to be among the lowest, especially among CD8+ T cells. At doses of 0.1 to 3.0 mg/kg, clonal expansion of both CD4+ and CD8+ blood T cells was observed from baseline to week 6.

This clone has a handful of counts. It lacks a known antigen. The record has no base qualities; no much larger clone is one base away. The specimen was CD4+ or CD8+ T cells sorted from blood, collected in a trial of the OX40 agonist ivuxolimab. The TCR comes from an adult with an advanced solid tumor such as melanoma, head and neck, liver or kidney cancer. The sequence links TRBV2 to TRBJ1-1, with an unclear D gene assignment. The DNA sequence is as follows: TGTGCCAGCAGTGTGTTAGGGCGCGGGGACACTGAAGCTTTCTTT. Translated, this gives CASSVLGRGDTEAFF.